Listed below are T cell receptor beta chains from one sample, sequenced in a study of control samples from healthy donors and cancer patients. Only in-frame clones appear in the TCRdb table, and some are missing; sequencing was by immunoSEQ multiplex PCR. The sample lists some 150,000 clones; 75% to 95% were seen once. The sequencing sample was made of blood. These TCRs come from a woman in her thirties in good health. The CDR3 runs from the conserved cysteine through the conserved F or W. The D gene is left open where the match is weak. The size entry is marked missing in some rows and otherwise reads once, few, many or a size class.

d_call	v_call	clone_size	j_call	cdr3_aa	cdr3_nt
TRBD1	TRBV19	NA	TRBJ1-1	CASSISGGMNTEAFF	TGTGCCAGTAGTATATCAGGGGGCATGAACACTGAAGCTTTCTTT
NA	TRBV10-1	NA	TRBJ1-1	CATRIRGEAFF	TGCGCCACCCGAATAAGGGGGGAAGCTTTCTTT
TRBD2	TRBV7-9	NA	TRBJ2-2	CASSWIAGVNTGELFF	TGTGCCAGCAGCTGGATAGCGGGGGTGAACACCGGGGAGCTGTTTTTT
TRBD2	TRBV6-2/TRBV6-3	NA	TRBJ2-1	CASSYLAGEGNEQFF	TGTGCCAGCAGTTACCTAGCGGGAGAGGGCAATGAGCAGTTCTTC
NA	TRBV19	NA	TRBJ2-3	CASSSGSTDTQYF	TGTGCCAGTAGTAGCGGTAGCACAGATACGCAGTATTTT
TRBD2	TRBV18	NA	TRBJ2-3	CASSPVSGLAGTTDTQYF	TGTGCCAGCTCACCAGTCTCGGGACTAGCGGGAACCACAGATACGCAGTATTTT
TRBD1	TRBV5-5	few	TRBJ1-1	CASSLTGVNTEAFF	TGTGCCAGCAGCTTAACAGGGGTGAACACTGAAGCTTTCTTT
NA	TRBV19	NA	TRBJ1-5	CASGDRAYQPQHF	TGTGCCAGTGGGGACCGGGCATATCAGCCCCAGCATTTT
NA	TRBV10-1	NA	TRBJ1-2	CANDRSNYGYTF	TGCGCCAACGACAGAAGCAACTATGGCTACACCTTC
NA	TRBV6-2/TRBV6-3	NA	TRBJ1-2	CASSTGFGYTF	TGTGCCAGCAGTACAGGGTTTGGCTACACCTTC
NA	TRBV27	NA	TRBJ2-7	CASSLSTGSYEQYF	TGTGCCAGCAGTTTATCGACAGGCTCCTACGAGCAGTACTTC
TRBD2	TRBV5-5	NA	TRBJ2-7	CASSRPGLAYEQYF	TGTGCCAGCAGCCGCCCGGGACTAGCGTACGAGCAGTACTTC
TRBD1	TRBV11-3	once	TRBJ1-6	CASSPVAGTGSSPLHF	TGTGCCAGCAGCCCAGTAGCCGGGACAGGGTCGTCACCCCTCCACTTT
TRBD1	TRBV6-6	few	TRBJ1-5	CASSTRTGGLGQPQHF	TGTGCCAGCAGTACGCGGACAGGGGGGCTAGGGCAGCCCCAGCATTTT
TRBD1	TRBV6-5	NA	TRBJ2-1	CASTRTGYNEQFF	TGTGCCAGCACCAGGACAGGCTACAATGAGCAGTTCTTC